Sequencing of this T cell receptor (beta chain) was carried out in a study of T cells in Graves' hyperthyroidism and ophthalmopathy. Per germline, CDR1 SQVTM and CDR2 ANQGSEA. CDR3 length equals 13 residues. The V and J ends lost 4 bases and 4 bases respectively, with 13 bases between them. Amplified regions were TCR beta CDR3 sequences from RNA transcripts. The primer set for the first-round RT-PCR of the TCR CDR3 was HTBI. Each CDR3 protein is one row after TCRdb ran MiXCR on the multiplex PCR reads. The sample lists a few hundred thousand distinct CDR3 sequences, roughly an eighth seen once, with approximately 5.3% in the top ten.

The rearrangement links TRBV29-1 to TRBJ1-2; D unclear. The source is a young woman with Graves' hyperthyroidism. The sample consisted of blood. The CDR3 loop reads CSVGEGSPYGYTF. The CDR3 region has the DNA TGCAGCGTTGGAGAAGGGTCACCCTATGGCTACACCTTC. Based on the CDR3 plus reference TRBV29-1 and TRBJ1-2, the full variable domain is SAVISQKPSRDICQRGTSLTIQCQVDSQVTMMFWYRQQPGQSLTLIATANQGSEATYESGFVIDKFPISRPNLTFSTLTVSNMSPEDSSIYLCSVGEGSPYGYTFGSGTRLTVV.